This TCR beta chain was recorded in a study of blood T cell repertoires in COVID-19. Study as a whole: Sites across the United States, Italy and Spain contributed samples from acute and convalescent COVID-19.

In the original analysis: Amplification from reference gene primers served as the basis for estimated nucleated cell counts. Profiling relied on immunoSEQ multiplex PCR, and the TCRdb table lists in-frame clones only, not all of them. V and J calls and clone size are copied from that table; D and trimming were computed from the DNA. This table holds around 250,000 clones, 86% found once. The CDR3 totals 17 residues. V gave up 1 base and J gave up 5 bases; unmatched junction bases: 10. The germline V gene has CDR1 SGHNT and CDR2 YYREEE (reference sequence). The chain uses TRBV5-4 and TRBJ2-3, with 10 nucleotides matching TRBD2. This sequence was found in a man under 40 who had recovered from COVID-19. The sequenced sample was peripheral blood. The CDR3 DNA is TGTGCCAGCAGCTTGTGGGCTAGCGGGAGAGCGGGAGATACGCAGTATTTT. Translated, it gives CASSLWASGRAGDTQYF.